The rows below give T cell receptor beta chains drawn from one sample of a study of identical twins. Each CDR3 protein gets one entry after TCRdb re-called the 5' RACE reads with MiXCR. In the table there are 200,000 to 250,000 distinct CDR3 sequences, 6.5% of which are singletons. The same sample was also used in a study of T cells expressing NK-cell markers.

What was sequenced was CD8+ T cells sorted from blood. Receptors originate from a woman between 18 and 29 years old in good health. Both conserved end residues are part of each CDR3. The order of the fields is D gene, J gene, clone size, V gene, CDR3 DNA, CDR3 protein. A D gene is named only where the DNA matches it firmly. Clone size appears in some rows only: once, few, many, or a class for an expanded clone.

TRBD2 TRBJ2-1 NA TRBV6-2/TRBV6-3 TGTGCCAGCAGTTACCCGCGCCGTGCTAGCGGGAGTTGGGCCTACAATGAGCAGTTCTTC CASSYPRRASGSWAYNEQFF
TRBD2 TRBJ2-7 many TRBV20-1 TGCAGTGCCAACTACCTAGCGGAACCCTACGAGCAGTACTTC CSANYLAEPYEQYF
NA TRBJ2-3 many TRBV25-1 TGTGCCAGCACTCAAGGGGATACGCAGTATTTT CASTQGDTQYF
TRBD2 TRBJ2-3 many TRBV7-9 TGTGCCAGCAGCTTAACTAGCGGGGACACAGATACGCAGTATTTT CASSLTSGDTDTQYF
NA TRBJ1-5 many TRBV12-3/TRBV12-4 TGTGCCAGCACCTTCGGGGGGCAGGTCAATCAGCCCCAGCATTTT CASTFGGQVNQPQHF
TRBD2 TRBJ2-1 NA TRBV14 TGTGCCAGCAGCCCCAAGCTACTAGCGGGAGTTAATGAGCAGTTCTTC CASSPKLLAGVNEQFF
NA TRBJ2-2 few TRBV12-3/TRBV12-4 TGTGCCAGCGGGATAGAGGGCACCGGGGAGCTGTTTTTT CASGIEGTGELFF
NA TRBJ2-1 few TRBV7-2 TGTGCCAGCAGCTTAGGCGACTCCCCTGAGCAGTTCTTC CASSLGDSPEQFF
NA TRBJ2-2 few TRBV5-5 TGTGCCAGCAGCTTGTACAGGTCGGAAGCGAACACCGGGGAGCTGTTTTTT CASSLYRSEANTGELFF
NA TRBJ2-1 many TRBV11-3 TGTGCCAGCAGCTTAGGGAAGTGGAATGAGCAGTTCTTC CASSLGKWNEQFF
NA TRBJ2-1 many TRBV9 TGTGCCAGCAGTCCTGGTGGGGGTTACAATGAGCAGTTCTTC CASSPGGGYNEQFF
NA TRBJ1-5 NA TRBV7-8 TGTGCCAGCAGCAGTAGCGCCCTTCAGCCCCAGCATTTT CASSSSALQPQHF
NA TRBJ2-1 few TRBV19 TGTGCCAGTACCCTAACCGTAGTTGGACCCTACAATGAGCAGTTCTTC CASTLTVVGPYNEQFF
NA TRBJ1-2 NA TRBV3-1 TGTGCCAGCAGCCGGGAGACGGTGAACTATGGCTACACCTTC CASSRETVNYGYTF
NA TRBJ2-7 NA TRBV12-3/TRBV12-4 TGTGCCAGCTGTACGGTTGGGCCAGACGAGCAGTACTTC CASCTVGPDEQYF
NA TRBJ2-1 NA TRBV20-1 TGCAGTGCTAGACTGGAGGGGGGTTTGTCCTACAATGAGCAGTTCTTC CSARLEGGLSYNEQFF
NA TRBJ2-1 NA TRBV7-9 TGTGCCAGCAGCGTGACAGGTAAAACCTACAATGAGCAGTTCTTC CASSVTGKTYNEQFF
TRBD2 TRBJ2-7 many TRBV4-3 TGCGCCAGCAGCCAAGAGACTAGCGGGGACCCCTACGAGCAGTACTTC CASSQETSGDPYEQYF
NA TRBJ2-6 NA TRBV5-5 TGTGCCAGCAGCTTGGTTGTCAGCGTAAACTCTGGGGCCAACGTCCTGACTTTC CASSLVVSVNSGANVLTF
NA TRBJ2-5 many TRBV5-6 TGTGCCAGCAGCCCGGACAGCCAAGAGACCCAGTACTTC CASSPDSQETQYF
NA TRBJ2-3 NA TRBV4-3 TGCGCCAGCAGCCAAGCCAACGGGGCAGATACGCAGTATTTT CASSQANGADTQYF
TRBD2 TRBJ2-1 many TRBV12-3/TRBV12-4 TGTGCCAGCAGACCCCTCGGTGACCTAGCGGGAAATGAGCAGTTCTTC CASRPLGDLAGNEQFF
NA TRBJ2-3 NA TRBV12-3/TRBV12-4 TGTGCCAGCAGCCTCTATGGGGAAGGCACAGATACGCAGTATTTT CASSLYGEGTDTQYF
TRBD1 TRBJ2-7 many TRBV12-3/TRBV12-4 TGTGCCACCCTAAGGACAGGGAGAATCCACGAGCAGTACTTC CATLRTGRIHEQYF
NA TRBJ2-7 few TRBV10-1 TGCGCCAGCAGTGAATTTAGAACACCGACATCCTACGAGCAGTACTTC CASSEFRTPTSYEQYF
TRBD1 TRBJ2-7 many TRBV7-9 TGTGCCAGCAGCCACTCCGGGACAGAGTCCCCCGAGCAGTACTTC CASSHSGTESPEQYF
NA TRBJ2-7 few TRBV6-5 TGTGCCAGCACCACGGAGGGCCGCGAGCAGTACTTC CASTTEGREQYF
NA TRBJ2-2 many TRBV20-1 TGCAGTGCTAGGGAGGGGAACACCGGGGAGCTGTTTTTT CSAREGNTGELFF
NA TRBJ2-3 many TRBV6-5 TGTGCCAGCAGTTACGCCGAGGGGGGGGCAGATACGCAGTATTTT CASSYAEGGADTQYF
NA TRBJ1-3 many TRBV12-3/TRBV12-4 TGTGCCGGAACCTCTGGAAACACCATATATTTT CAGTSGNTIYF
TRBD2 TRBJ2-3 NA TRBV20-1 TGCAGTGCCCTGGGGACTAGCGGCTATACGCAGTATTTT CSALGTSGYTQYF
NA TRBJ2-1 few TRBV7-9 TGTGCCAGCAGCTCCCCTGGGGGACCGGATGAGCAGTTCTTC CASSSPGGPDEQFF
TRBD2 TRBJ2-2 few TRBV7-3 TGTGCCAGCAGCTCTCCACTAGCGGAGCCCGGGGAGCTGTTTTTT CASSSPLAEPGELFF
NA TRBJ2-1 few TRBV12-3/TRBV12-4 TGTGCCAGCAGTTTAGCGGCCGGGCTAACCTACAATGAGCAGTTCTTC CASSLAAGLTYNEQFF
NA TRBJ2-7 NA TRBV11-3 TGTGCCAGCAGCTTAGGGGCAGACGAGCAGTACTTC CASSLGADEQYF
TRBD1 TRBJ1-1 many TRBV7-9 TGTGCCAGCAGCTTAGGACAGGGTGAAGCTTTCTTT CASSLGQGEAFF
NA TRBJ2-7 NA TRBV10-3 TGTGCCATCAGGGGGACCAGCTACGAGCAGTACTTC CAIRGTSYEQYF
NA TRBJ2-1 many TRBV5-6 TGTGCCAGCAGCTTGATGGCCAATGAGCAGTTCTTC CASSLMANEQFF
NA TRBJ2-7 NA TRBV11-2 TGTGCCAGCAGCTTAGATAAATGGTCCTACGAGCAGTACTTC CASSLDKWSYEQYF
NA TRBJ1-1 NA TRBV5-6 TGTGCCAGCAGCCGCGGGGGGAAAGCTTTCTTT CASSRGGKAFF
NA TRBJ2-7 many TRBV3-1 TGTGCCAGCAGAGAGGGGTTGACACCCTACGAGCAGTACTTC CASREGLTPYEQYF
TRBD2 TRBJ2-3 NA TRBV2 TGTGCCAGCAGTGAAGAACCGGGACTAGCGGGGTCCACAGATACGCAGTATTTT CASSEEPGLAGSTDTQYF
NA TRBJ2-7 NA TRBV5-1 TGCGCCAGCAGCTTGGCCGTTGACGAGCAGTACTTC CASSLAVDEQYF